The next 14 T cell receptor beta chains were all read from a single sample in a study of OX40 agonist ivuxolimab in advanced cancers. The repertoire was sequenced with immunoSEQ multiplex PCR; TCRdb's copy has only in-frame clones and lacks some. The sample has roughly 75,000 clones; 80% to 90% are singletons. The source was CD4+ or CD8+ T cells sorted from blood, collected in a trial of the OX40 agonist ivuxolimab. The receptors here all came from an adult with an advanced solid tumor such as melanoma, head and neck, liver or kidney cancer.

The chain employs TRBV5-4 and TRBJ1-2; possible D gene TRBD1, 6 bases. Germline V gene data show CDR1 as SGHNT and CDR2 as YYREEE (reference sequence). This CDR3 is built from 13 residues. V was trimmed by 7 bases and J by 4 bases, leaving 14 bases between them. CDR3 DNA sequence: TGTGCCAGCTTCGTCGGGGGCGGCTATGGCTACACCTTC. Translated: CASFVGGGYGYTF.

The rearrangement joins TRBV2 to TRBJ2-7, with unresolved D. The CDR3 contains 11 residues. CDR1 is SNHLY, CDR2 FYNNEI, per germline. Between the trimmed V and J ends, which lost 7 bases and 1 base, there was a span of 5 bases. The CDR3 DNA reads TGTGCCAGCACTCCTTCCTACGAGCAGTACTTC. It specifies CASTPSYEQYF.

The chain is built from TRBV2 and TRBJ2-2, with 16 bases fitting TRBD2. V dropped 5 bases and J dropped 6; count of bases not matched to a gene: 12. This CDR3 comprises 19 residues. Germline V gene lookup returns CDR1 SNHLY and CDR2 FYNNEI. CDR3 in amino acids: CASSPSSGTSGGAPGELFF. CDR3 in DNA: TGTGCCAGCAGTCCCAGCTCCGGGACTAGCGGGGGGGCCCCCGGGGAGCTGTTTTTT.

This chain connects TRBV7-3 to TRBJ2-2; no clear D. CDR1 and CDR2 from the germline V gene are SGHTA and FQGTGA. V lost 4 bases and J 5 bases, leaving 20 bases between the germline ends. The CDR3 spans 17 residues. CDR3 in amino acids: CASSSINNPGVTGELFF. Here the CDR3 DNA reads TGTGCCAGCAGCTCTATTAATAATCCAGGAGTGACCGGGGAGCTGTTTTTT.

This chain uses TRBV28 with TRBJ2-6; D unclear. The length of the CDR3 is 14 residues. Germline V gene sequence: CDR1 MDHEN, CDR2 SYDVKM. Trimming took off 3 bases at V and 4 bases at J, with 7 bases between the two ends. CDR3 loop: CASSFPEGANVLTF. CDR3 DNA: TGTGCCAGCAGTTTTCCTGAGGGGGCCAACGTCCTGACTTTC.

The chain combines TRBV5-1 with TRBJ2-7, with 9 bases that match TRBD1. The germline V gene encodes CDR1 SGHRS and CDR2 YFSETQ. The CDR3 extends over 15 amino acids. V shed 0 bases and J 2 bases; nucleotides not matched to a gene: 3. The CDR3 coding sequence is TGCGCCAGCAGCTTGGGACAGGGGGTTCCCTACGAGCAGTACTTC. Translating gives CASSLGQGVPYEQYF.

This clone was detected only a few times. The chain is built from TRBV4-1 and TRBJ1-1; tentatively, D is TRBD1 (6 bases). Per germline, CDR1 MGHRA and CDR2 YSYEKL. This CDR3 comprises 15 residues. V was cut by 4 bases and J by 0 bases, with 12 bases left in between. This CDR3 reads CASSPGQTLNTEAFF. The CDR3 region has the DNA TGCGCCAGCAGCCCGGGACAAACACTGAACACTGAAGCTTTCTTT.

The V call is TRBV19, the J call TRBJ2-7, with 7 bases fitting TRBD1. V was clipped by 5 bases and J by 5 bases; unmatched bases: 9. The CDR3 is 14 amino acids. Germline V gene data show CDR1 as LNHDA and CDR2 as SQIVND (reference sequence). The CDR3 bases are TGTGCCAGTAGTGGCGCAGGGGGTTATGACGAGCAGTACTTC. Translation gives CASSGAGGYDEQYF. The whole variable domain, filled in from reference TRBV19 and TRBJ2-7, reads DGGITQSPKYLFRKEGQNVTLSCEQNLNHDAMYWYRQDPGQGLRLIYYSQIVNDFQKGDIAEGYSVSREKKESFPLTVTSAQKNPTAFYLCASSGAGGYDEQYFGPGTRLTVT.

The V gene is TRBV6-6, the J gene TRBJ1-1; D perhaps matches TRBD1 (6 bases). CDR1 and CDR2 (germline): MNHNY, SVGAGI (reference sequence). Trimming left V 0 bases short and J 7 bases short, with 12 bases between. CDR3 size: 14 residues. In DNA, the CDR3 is TGTGCCAGCAGTTACTCAGGGGGGGCGGGTGAAGCTTTCTTT. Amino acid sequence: CASSYSGGAGEAFF.

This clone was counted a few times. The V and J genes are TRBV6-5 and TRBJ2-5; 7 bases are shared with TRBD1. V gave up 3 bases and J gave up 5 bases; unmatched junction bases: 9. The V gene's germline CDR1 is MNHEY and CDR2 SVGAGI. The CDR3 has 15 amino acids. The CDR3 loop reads CASSYGQAFSETQYF. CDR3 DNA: TGTGCCAGCAGTTATGGACAGGCCTTTTCTGAGACCCAGTACTTC.

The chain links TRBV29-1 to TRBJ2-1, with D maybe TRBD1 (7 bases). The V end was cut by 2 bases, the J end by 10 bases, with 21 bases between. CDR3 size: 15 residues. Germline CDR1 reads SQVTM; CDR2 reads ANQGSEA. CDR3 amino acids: CSVEKGAYGGGEQFF. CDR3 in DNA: TGCAGCGTTGAAAAGGGGGCATACGGAGGAGGGGAGCAGTTCTTC.

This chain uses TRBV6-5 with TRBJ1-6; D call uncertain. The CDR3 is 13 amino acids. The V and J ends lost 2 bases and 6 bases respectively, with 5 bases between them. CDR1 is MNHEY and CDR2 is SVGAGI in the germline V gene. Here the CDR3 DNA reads TGTGCCAGCAGTTACAGGGCTAATTCACCCCTCCACTTT. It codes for CASSYRANSPLHF.

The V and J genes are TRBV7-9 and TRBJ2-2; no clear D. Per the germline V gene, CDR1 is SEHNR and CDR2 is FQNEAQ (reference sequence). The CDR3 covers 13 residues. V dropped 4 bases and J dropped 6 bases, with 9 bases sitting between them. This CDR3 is CASSSFNSGELFF. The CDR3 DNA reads TGTGCCAGCAGCTCCTTTAACTCCGGGGAGCTGTTTTTT.

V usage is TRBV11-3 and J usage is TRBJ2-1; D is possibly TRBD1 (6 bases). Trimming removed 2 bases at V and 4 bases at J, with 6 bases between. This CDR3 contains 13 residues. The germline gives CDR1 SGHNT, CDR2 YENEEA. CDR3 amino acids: CASSLTGYNEQFF. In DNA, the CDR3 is TGTGCCAGCAGCTTAACAGGGTACAATGAGCAGTTCTTC.